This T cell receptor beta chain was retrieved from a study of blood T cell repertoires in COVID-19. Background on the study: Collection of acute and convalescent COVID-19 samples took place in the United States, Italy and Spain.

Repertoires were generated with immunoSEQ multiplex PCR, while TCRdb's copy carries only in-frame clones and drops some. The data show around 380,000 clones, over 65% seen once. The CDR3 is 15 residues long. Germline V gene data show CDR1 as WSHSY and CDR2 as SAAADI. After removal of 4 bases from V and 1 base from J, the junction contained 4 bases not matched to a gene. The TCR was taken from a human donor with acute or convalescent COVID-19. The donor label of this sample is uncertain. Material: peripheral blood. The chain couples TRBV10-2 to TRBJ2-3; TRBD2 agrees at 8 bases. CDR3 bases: TGCGCCAGCAGTGTACCGGGGGGGGGCACAGATACGCAGTATTTT. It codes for CASSVPGGGTDTQYF.